This is a list of T cell receptor beta chains from one sample in a study of Ad26.COV2.S vaccination and SARS-CoV-2 variants. Data came from immunoSEQ multiplex PCR; TCRdb stores just in-frame clones and leaves some out. The sample has 250,000 or so clones, around 88% seen once. The sample here was peripheral blood, taken in a trial of Ad26.COV2.S vaccine versus placebo. These receptor sequences come from a person between 18 and 59 years old who received the Ad26.COV2.S COVID-19 vaccine or a placebo. The CDR3 runs from the conserved cysteine through the conserved F or W. D genes are given only for firm matches. Clone sizes are given selectively: once, few, many, or a class where the clone is expanded.

TRBV9	.	TRBJ2-2	TRBD1	TGTGCCAGCAGCGTAGTCGGGACAGGCCCCACCGGGGAGCTGTTTTTT	CASSVVGTGPTGELFF
TRBV3-1/TRBV3-2	many	TRBJ1-5	.	TGTGCCAGCAGCCAAGATATAGACAGTCGGAGGCCCCAGCATTTT	CASSQDIDSRRPQHF
TRBV11-1	few	TRBJ2-3	.	TGTGCCAGCAGCTTAGCGCCTACCAGCACTGCGCAGTATTTT	CASSLAPTSTAQYF
TRBV9	.	TRBJ2-7	TRBD2	TGTGCCAGCAGCGAACACCCGGGGGGGCCCGAGCAGTACTTC	CASSEHPGGPEQYF
TRBV7-9	.	TRBJ1-2	TRBD1	TGTGCCAGCCCATCGCCCGGGACAGGGGGCAATGGCTACACCTTC	CASPSPGTGGNGYTF
TRBV9	.	TRBJ1-4	.	TGTGCCAGCAGCGTAGGGCAGTTAAATGAAAAACTGTTTTTT	CASSVGQLNEKLFF
TRBV6-2/TRBV6-3	.	TRBJ2-2	.	TGTGCCAGCAGTTACCCACCCCGGGATTCTACCGGGGAGCTGTTTTTT	CASSYPPRDSTGELFF
TRBV7-2	.	TRBJ2-3	.	TGTGCCAGCAGCTTAGCCAAGGGGGATACGCAGTATTTT	CASSLAKGDTQYF
TRBV5-4	.	TRBJ2-5	TRBD2	TGTGCCAGCAGCTTCGAAGGGACTAGCATGGAGACCCAGTACTTC	CASSFEGTSMETQYF
TRBV3-1/TRBV3-2	.	TRBJ2-6	.	TGTGCCAGTTCCTCTGGGGCCAACGTCCTGACTTTC	CASSSGANVLTF
TRBV6-5	.	TRBJ2-7	.	TGTGCCAGCAGTCCCACGGGCGGAGGGACCTACGAGCAGTACTTC	CASSPTGGGTYEQYF
TRBV6-1	.	TRBJ2-3	TRBD2	TGTGCCAGCAGTGAAGGGACTAGCGGGAAGAGGGGGACGCAGTATTTT	CASSEGTSGKRGTQYF
TRBV7-2	.	TRBJ2-7	.	TGTGCCAGCAGCTTAGGGACTCTCTCCTCCTACGAGCAGTACTTC	CASSLGTLSSYEQYF
TRBV7-6	.	TRBJ2-2	.	TGTGCCAGCAGCCGTCCCCCTAAATCAGGTCGGCCCAGAAATAAGGAGCTGTTTTTT	CASSRPPKSGRPRNKELFF
TRBV6-5	.	TRBJ1-1	.	TGTGCCAGCAGTCTTCTCCTCGGGGACACTGAAGCTTTCTTT	CASSLLLGDTEAFF
TRBV15	many	TRBJ1-3	TRBD1	TGTGCCACCAGCAGAGATCGACAGGGGGCAGACACCATATATTTT	CATSRDRQGADTIYF
TRBV15	.	TRBJ1-5	.	TGTGCCACCGGGCCCCGGCAGTCGAGCAATCAGCCCCAGCATTTT	CATGPRQSSNQPQHF
TRBV3-1/TRBV3-2	few	TRBJ2-3	.	TGTGCCAGCACCAAAGCCGGGACTTTTAGCACAGATACGCAGTATTTT	CASTKAGTFSTDTQYF
TRBV6-5	once	TRBJ1-5	TRBD1	TGTGCCAGCAGTCGACAGGGGCGTGGGGATCAGCCCCAGCATTTT	CASSRQGRGDQPQHF
TRBV18	.	TRBJ2-5	.	TGTGCCAGCTCACCGGTGGCGGGAAAAGAGACCCAGTACTTC	CASSPVAGKETQYF
TRBV10-3	.	TRBJ1-1	.	TGTGCCATCAGCGGCAAGAACACTGAAGCTTTCTTT	CAISGKNTEAFF
TRBV5-4	.	TRBJ2-4	.	TGTGCCAGCAGCGTTCAGGGGCTCCTAGCCAAAAACATTCAGTACTTC	CASSVQGLLAKNIQYF
TRBV6-2/TRBV6-3	.	TRBJ2-3	.	TGTGCCAGCAGTTACGGGCCCCTGCCTACCGATACGCAGTATTTT	CASSYGPLPTDTQYF
TRBV20-1	.	TRBJ1-6	.	TGCAGCTATCACTATAATTCACCCCTCCACTTT	CSYHYNSPLHF
TRBV7-6	.	TRBJ2-7	TRBD1	TGTGCCAGCAGCTTAGGGGGGACAGTCTACGAGCAGTACTTC	CASSLGGTVYEQYF
TRBV30	.	TRBJ1-2	.	TGTGCCTGGAGTGTACAACAGGGACCTAACTATGGCTACACCTTC	CAWSVQQGPNYGYTF
TRBV12-3/TRBV12-4	.	TRBJ2-3	.	TGTGCCAGCACTGCTGTTAATACGCAGTATTTT	CASTAVNTQYF
TRBV4-3	.	TRBJ2-2	.	TGCGCCAGCAGCCAAGAGACGCCAGGGGGACTCGACACCGGGGAGCTGTTTTTT	CASSQETPGGLDTGELFF
TRBV6-2/TRBV6-3	.	TRBJ1-1	TRBD1	TGTGCCAGCAGCCCATCTCTAGGGACAGGTACTATGAACACTGAAGCTTTCTTT	CASSPSLGTGTMNTEAFF
TRBV7-2	.	TRBJ2-3	TRBD2	TGTGCCAGCAGCGCACTCCTAGCGGGAGGGCCGCATACGCAGTATTTT	CASSALLAGGPHTQYF
TRBV7-2	.	TRBJ1-1	TRBD1	TGTGCCAGCAGCTTCCGACAGGGTAAAGGCACTGAAGCTTTCTTT	CASSFRQGKGTEAFF
TRBV4-3	.	TRBJ2-5	TRBD1	TGCGCCAGCAGCCGTGGACAGGGCACAGCCGAGACCCAGTACTTC	CASSRGQGTAETQYF
TRBV6-5	.	TRBJ1-3	.	TGTGCCAGCAGTTCACGGGACTTCGACCCCGGAAACACCATATATTTT	CASSSRDFDPGNTIYF
TRBV6-2/TRBV6-3	.	TRBJ1-5	.	TGTGCCAGCAGTTCCAGGTCGAATCAGCCCCAGCATTTT	CASSSRSNQPQHF
TRBV7-9	.	TRBJ1-2	.	TGTGCCAGCAGCTTCGGGCAGGGGCGGAACTATGGCTACACCTTC	CASSFGQGRNYGYTF
TRBV7-9	few	TRBJ1-4	TRBD1	TGTGCCAGCAGCCCATTTAGACAGGGTACTAATGAAAAACTGTTTTTT	CASSPFRQGTNEKLFF
TRBV6-1	once	TRBJ2-7	.	TGTGCCAGCAGTGAAGCCGGGGGGCCGCAGTACTTC	CASSEAGGPQYF
TRBV10-2	.	TRBJ2-1	TRBD2	TGCGCCAGCAGTGATGCGGGGGGGTCCTACAATGAGCAGTTCTTC	CASSDAGGSYNEQFF
TRBV6-1	.	TRBJ1-2	.	TGTGCCAGCAGTGAATGGGGGCAGTATGGCTACACCTTC	CASSEWGQYGYTF
TRBV6-6	.	TRBJ1-2	.	TGTGCCACCCTAAACTATGGCTACACCTTC	CATLNYGYTF
TRBV18	.	TRBJ1-5	.	TGTGCCAGCTCTGTGACATTCAATCAGCCCCAGCATTTT	CASSVTFNQPQHF
TRBV7-2	.	TRBJ1-5	TRBD1	TGTGCCAGCAGCGTTGACAGGGTCGAGCCCCAGCATTTT	CASSVDRVEPQHF
TRBV4-3	.	TRBJ2-2	.	TGCGCCAGCAGCCAGACCCACACCGGGGAGCTGTTTTTT	CASSQTHTGELFF
TRBV5-6	.	TRBJ1-2	.	TGTGCCAGCAGCTTTATCTCAAGCGGGGGCTACACCTTC	CASSFISSGGYTF
TRBV11-2	once	TRBJ2-6	TRBD1	TGTGCCAGCAGCTTAGATCGGACAGGGGGCCATAACTCTGGGGCCAACGTCCTGACTTTC	CASSLDRTGGHNSGANVLTF
TRBV10-3	.	TRBJ1-4	TRBD1	TGTGCCATCAGGGAAGGGACAGCATCTAATGAAAAACTGTTTTTT	CAIREGTASNEKLFF
TRBV4-3	.	TRBJ1-4	.	TGCGCCAGCAGCCAAGATTGGGAGGGGACATCGGAAAAACTGTTTTTT	CASSQDWEGTSEKLFF
TRBV4-3	.	TRBJ1-1	.	TGCGCCAGCAGCCTGGACAGGAACACTGAAGCTTTCTTT	CASSLDRNTEAFF
TRBV9	.	TRBJ2-3	.	TGTGCCAGCAGCGTAGAAGGGGGAGGCAGCACAGATACGCAGTATTTT	CASSVEGGGSTDTQYF
TRBV5-6	.	TRBJ2-3	.	TGTGCCAGCAGCTTGGAGGGGATGGGCACAGATACGCAGTATTTT	CASSLEGMGTDTQYF
TRBV19	once	TRBJ2-5	TRBD2	TGTGCCAGTAGTACCGGGGGACTAGCGGGAGGGCAGGGAGAGACCCAGTACTTC	CASSTGGLAGGQGETQYF